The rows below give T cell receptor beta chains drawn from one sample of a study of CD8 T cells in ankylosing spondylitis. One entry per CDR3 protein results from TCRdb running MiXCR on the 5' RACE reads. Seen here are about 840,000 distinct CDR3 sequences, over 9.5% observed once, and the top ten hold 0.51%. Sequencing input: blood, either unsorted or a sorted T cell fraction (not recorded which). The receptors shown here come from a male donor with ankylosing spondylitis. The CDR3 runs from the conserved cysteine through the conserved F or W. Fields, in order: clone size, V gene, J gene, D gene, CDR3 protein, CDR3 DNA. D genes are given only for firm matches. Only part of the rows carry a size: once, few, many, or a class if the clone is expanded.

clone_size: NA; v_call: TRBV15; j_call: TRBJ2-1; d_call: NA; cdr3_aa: CATSRAVRGEQFF; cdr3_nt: TGTGCCACCAGCAGGGCTGTGAGGGGCGAGCAGTTCTTC
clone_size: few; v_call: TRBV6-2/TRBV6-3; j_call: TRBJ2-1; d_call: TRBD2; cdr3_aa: CASSFRITSGRGNEQFF; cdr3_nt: TGTGCCAGCAGTTTCCGCATAACTAGCGGGAGAGGGAATGAGCAGTTCTTC
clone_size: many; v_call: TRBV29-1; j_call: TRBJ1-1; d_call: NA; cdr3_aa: CSVEVWGVSPEAFF; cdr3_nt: TGCAGCGTTGAAGTCTGGGGGGTCTCACCTGAAGCTTTCTTT
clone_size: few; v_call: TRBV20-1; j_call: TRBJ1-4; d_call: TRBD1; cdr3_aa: CSAKDRGQEGLFF; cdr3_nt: TGCAGTGCTAAGGACAGGGGGCAAGAAGGACTGTTTTTT
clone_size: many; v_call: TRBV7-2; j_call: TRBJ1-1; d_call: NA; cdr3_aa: CASSTGNTEAFF; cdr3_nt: TGTGCCAGCAGCACAGGGAACACTGAAGCTTTCTTT
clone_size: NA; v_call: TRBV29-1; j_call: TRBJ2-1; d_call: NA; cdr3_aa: CSAPRYLSPSNEQFF; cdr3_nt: TGCAGCGCCCCCCGGTACCTTTCGCCAAGCAATGAGCAGTTCTTC
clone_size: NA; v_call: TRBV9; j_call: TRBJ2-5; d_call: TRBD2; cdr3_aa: CASSEGLAGQETQYF; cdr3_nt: TGTGCCAGCAGTGAAGGACTAGCGGGACAAGAGACCCAGTACTTC
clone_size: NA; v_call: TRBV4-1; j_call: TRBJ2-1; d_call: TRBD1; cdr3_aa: CASSQTGQGIYNEQFF; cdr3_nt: TGCGCCAGCAGCCAAACCGGACAGGGGATCTACAATGAGCAGTTCTTC
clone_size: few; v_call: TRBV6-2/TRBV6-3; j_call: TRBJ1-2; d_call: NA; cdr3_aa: CASSYTQSAGYTF; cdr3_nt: TGTGCCAGCAGTTACACGCAATCGGCTGGCTACACCTTC
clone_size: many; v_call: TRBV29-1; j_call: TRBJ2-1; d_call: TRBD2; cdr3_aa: CSVKGLAGVVEQFF; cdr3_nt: TGCAGCGTTAAGGGACTAGCGGGAGTGGTTGAGCAGTTCTTC
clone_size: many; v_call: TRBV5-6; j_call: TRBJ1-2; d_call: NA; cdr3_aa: CASIPRGVSPSNYGYTF; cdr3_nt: TGTGCCAGCATCCCGCGGGGGGTATCACCTTCTAACTATGGCTACACCTTC
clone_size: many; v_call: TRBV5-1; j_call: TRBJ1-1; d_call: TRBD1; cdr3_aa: CASSEGQLNTEAFF; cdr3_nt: TGCGCCAGCAGCGAGGGACAGCTGAACACTGAAGCTTTCTTT
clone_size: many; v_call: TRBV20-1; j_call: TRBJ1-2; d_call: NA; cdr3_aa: CSAPWMSADYGYTF; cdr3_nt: TGCAGTGCTCCCTGGATGTCTGCTGACTATGGCTACACCTTC
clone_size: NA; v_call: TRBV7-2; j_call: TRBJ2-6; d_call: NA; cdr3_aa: CASSRGDSGANVLTF; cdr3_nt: TGTGCCAGCAGCCGTGGGGACTCTGGGGCCAACGTCCTGACTTTC
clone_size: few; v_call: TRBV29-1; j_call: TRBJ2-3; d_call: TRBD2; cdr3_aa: CSVGEGSGVITDTQYF; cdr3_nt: TGCAGCGTTGGAGAGGGCAGCGGGGTGATCACAGATACGCAGTATTTT
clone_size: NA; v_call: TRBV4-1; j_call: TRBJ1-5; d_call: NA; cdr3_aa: CASSQLDRPNQPQHF; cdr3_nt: TGCGCCAGCAGCCAATTAGACAGACCCAATCAGCCCCAGCATTTT
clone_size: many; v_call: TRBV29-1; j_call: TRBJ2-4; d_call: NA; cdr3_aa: CSVGENIQYF; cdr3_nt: TGCAGCGTTGGGGAAAACATTCAGTACTTC
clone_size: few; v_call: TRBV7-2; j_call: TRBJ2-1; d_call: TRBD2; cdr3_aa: CASSLGAGGPEQFF; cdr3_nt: TGTGCCAGCAGCTTAGGGGCGGGGGGGCCTGAGCAGTTCTTC
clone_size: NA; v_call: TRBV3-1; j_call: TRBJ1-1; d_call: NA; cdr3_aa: CASSQSSYTEAFF; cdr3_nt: TGTGCCAGCAGCCAGTCAAGCTACACTGAAGCTTTCTTT
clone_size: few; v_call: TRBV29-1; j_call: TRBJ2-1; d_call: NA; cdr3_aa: CSVSGGKPSYNEQFF; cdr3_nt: TGCAGCGTTAGCGGCGGGAAACCCTCCTACAATGAGCAGTTCTTC
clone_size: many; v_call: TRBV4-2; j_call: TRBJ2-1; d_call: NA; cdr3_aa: CASSQFDRRSGNEQFF; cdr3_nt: TGTGCCAGCAGCCAATTTGACCGGCGGTCTGGCAATGAGCAGTTCTTC
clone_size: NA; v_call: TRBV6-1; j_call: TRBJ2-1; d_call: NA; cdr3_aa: CASSAGTAVNEQFF; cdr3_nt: TGTGCCAGCAGTGCCGGGACGGCTGTCAATGAGCAGTTCTTC
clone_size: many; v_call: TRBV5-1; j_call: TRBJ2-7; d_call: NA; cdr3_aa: CASSLVAGSLGEQYF; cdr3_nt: TGCGCCAGCAGCTTGGTGGCAGGGAGTTTGGGCGAGCAGTACTTC
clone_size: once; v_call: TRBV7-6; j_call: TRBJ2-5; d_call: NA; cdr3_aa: CASSSRGSSARYGETQYF; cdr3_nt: TGTGCCAGCAGCTCCCGCGGGTCTAGCGCTCGTTATGGAGAGACCCAGTACTTC
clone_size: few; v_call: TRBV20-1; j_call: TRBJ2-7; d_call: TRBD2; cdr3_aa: CSAYRVAPLAGDSYEQYF; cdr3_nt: TGCAGTGCATACAGGGTTGCCCCACTAGCGGGTGATTCCTACGAGCAGTACTTC